These T cell receptor beta chains were read from a single sample in a study of technical replicates of blood from a handful of donors. The method was immunoSEQ multiplex PCR; TCRdb's version includes in-frame clones alone and lacks a portion of them. The table shows 55,000 to 60,000 clones, with 93% occurring only once. Specimen: PBMCs. These receptors came from a human donor in good health. Some clones in this sample may be carry-over from other donors' samples. CDR3s include the opening cysteine and the closing phenylalanine or tryptophan. Fields, in order: V gene, D gene, clone size, J gene, CDR3 protein, CDR3 DNA. The D gene is left open where the match is weak. Clone sizes are given selectively: once, few, many, or a class where the clone is expanded.

V gene: TRBV7-6; D gene: .; clone size: .; J gene: TRBJ1-3; CDR3 protein: CASSPGPGINTIYF; CDR3 DNA: TGTGCCAGCAGCCCAGGGCCAGGGATTAACACCATATATTTT
V gene: TRBV6-5; D gene: TRBD2; clone size: .; J gene: TRBJ2-7; CDR3 protein: CASSYSTSGTYEQYF; CDR3 DNA: TGTGCCAGCAGTTACTCGACTAGCGGGACCTACGAGCAGTACTTC
V gene: TRBV5-1; D gene: .; clone size: .; J gene: TRBJ2-3; CDR3 protein: CASSSTAHTDTQYF; CDR3 DNA: TGCGCCAGCAGCTCGACAGCTCACACAGATACGCAGTATTTT
V gene: TRBV29-1; D gene: TRBD2; clone size: .; J gene: TRBJ2-3; CDR3 protein: CSVGRTSGGQGSTDTQYF; CDR3 DNA: TGCAGCGTTGGTAGGACTAGCGGGGGTCAAGGTAGCACAGATACGCAGTATTTT
V gene: TRBV12-5; D gene: .; clone size: .; J gene: TRBJ2-7; CDR3 protein: CASGLLGFLSYEQYF; CDR3 DNA: TGTGCTAGTGGTTTGTTGGGCTTCCTCTCCTACGAGCAGTACTTC
V gene: TRBV10-1; D gene: .; clone size: once; J gene: TRBJ2-7; CDR3 protein: CASSESRRESYEQYF; CDR3 DNA: TGCGCCAGCAGTGAGTCGAGGAGGGAGTCCTACGAGCAGTACTTC
V gene: TRBV7-2; D gene: TRBD1; clone size: once; J gene: TRBJ1-1; CDR3 protein: CASSFSSGGRTEAFF; CDR3 DNA: TGTGCCAGCAGCTTCTCATCAGGGGGCAGGACTGAAGCTTTCTTT
V gene: TRBV11-2; D gene: .; clone size: once; J gene: TRBJ1-1; CDR3 protein: CASSPHIGSMNTEAFF; CDR3 DNA: TGTGCCAGCAGCCCACACATTGGCAGTATGAACACTGAAGCTTTCTTT
V gene: TRBV29-1; D gene: TRBD1; clone size: .; J gene: TRBJ1-1; CDR3 protein: CSAEEGATEAFF; CDR3 DNA: TGCAGCGCCGAAGAGGGGGCGACTGAAGCTTTCTTT
V gene: TRBV29-1; D gene: .; clone size: .; J gene: TRBJ2-1; CDR3 protein: CSVEGGGRLNEQFF; CDR3 DNA: TGCAGCGTGGAAGGGGGGGGGCGACTCAATGAGCAGTTCTTC
V gene: TRBV19; D gene: .; clone size: .; J gene: TRBJ1-3; CDR3 protein: CASRLYENSGNTIYF; CDR3 DNA: TGTGCCAGTAGGTTATACGAGAACTCTGGAAACACCATATATTTT
V gene: TRBV4-1; D gene: .; clone size: .; J gene: TRBJ2-5; CDR3 protein: CASSQASTQYF; CDR3 DNA: TGCGCCAGCAGCCAAGCATCGACCCAGTACTTC
V gene: TRBV19; D gene: TRBD2; clone size: .; J gene: TRBJ2-1; CDR3 protein: CASTFQGLADNEQFF; CDR3 DNA: TGTGCCAGTACCTTCCAGGGTCTAGCGGACAATGAGCAGTTCTTC
V gene: TRBV7-6; D gene: TRBD1; clone size: .; J gene: TRBJ2-6; CDR3 protein: CASSSRDRVRSGANVLTF; CDR3 DNA: TGTGCCAGCAGCTCCCGGGACAGAGTCCGCTCTGGGGCCAACGTCCTGACTTTC
V gene: TRBV7-2; D gene: .; clone size: .; J gene: TRBJ1-5; CDR3 protein: CASSPQGGLVDQPQHF; CDR3 DNA: TGTGCCAGCAGCCCCCAGGGAGGGCTGGTGGACCAGCCCCAGCATTTT
V gene: TRBV27; D gene: TRBD1; clone size: .; J gene: TRBJ1-1; CDR3 protein: CASKGALNTEAFF; CDR3 DNA: TGTGCCAGCAAGGGGGCCTTAAACACTGAAGCTTTCTTT
V gene: TRBV7-2; D gene: .; clone size: .; J gene: TRBJ1-6; CDR3 protein: CASSLVEKNSPLHF; CDR3 DNA: TGTGCCAGCAGCTTAGTAGAGAAGAATTCACCCCTCCACTTT
V gene: TRBV29-1; D gene: TRBD2; clone size: .; J gene: TRBJ2-2; CDR3 protein: CSGRLALKTGELFF; CDR3 DNA: TGCAGCGGCCGACTAGCGTTGAAAACCGGGGAGCTGTTTTTT
V gene: TRBV7-9; D gene: .; clone size: .; J gene: TRBJ2-7; CDR3 protein: CASSLTGSTYEQYF; CDR3 DNA: TGTGCCAGCAGCTTGACAGGTTCTACCTACGAGCAGTACTTC
V gene: TRBV18; D gene: .; clone size: once; J gene: TRBJ1-1; CDR3 protein: CASSRYGNEAFF; CDR3 DNA: TGTGCCAGCTCACGGTACGGGAATGAAGCTTTCTTT
V gene: TRBV5-8; D gene: .; clone size: .; J gene: TRBJ1-1; CDR3 protein: CASSLAGKNTEAFF; CDR3 DNA: TGTGCCAGCAGCTTGGCAGGCAAGAACACTGAAGCTTTCTTT
V gene: TRBV30; D gene: .; clone size: .; J gene: TRBJ1-2; CDR3 protein: CAWSAPRVWANYGYTF; CDR3 DNA: TGTGCCTGGAGTGCCCCGAGGGTGTGGGCTAACTATGGCTACACCTTC
V gene: TRBV27; D gene: .; clone size: .; J gene: TRBJ2-2; CDR3 protein: CASSLTWGELFF; CDR3 DNA: TGTGCCAGCAGTCTAACTTGGGGGGAGCTGTTTTTT
V gene: TRBV11-3; D gene: TRBD1; clone size: .; J gene: TRBJ1-3; CDR3 protein: CASSPTGTGNTIYF; CDR3 DNA: TGTGCCAGCAGTCCGACAGGGACTGGAAACACCATATATTTT
V gene: TRBV2; D gene: TRBD1; clone size: .; J gene: TRBJ1-5; CDR3 protein: CASSRQGSNQPQHF; CDR3 DNA: TGTGCCAGCAGTAGACAGGGTAGCAATCAGCCCCAGCATTTT
V gene: TRBV19; D gene: .; clone size: once; J gene: TRBJ2-5; CDR3 protein: CATRSGVGAPGETQYF; CDR3 DNA: TGTGCCACCCGATCCGGAGTGGGGGCGCCCGGAGAGACCCAGTACTTC
V gene: TRBV5-6; D gene: TRBD1; clone size: .; J gene: TRBJ2-6; CDR3 protein: CASSSIRQGFGSGANVLTF; CDR3 DNA: TGTGCCAGCAGCTCAATAAGACAGGGGTTCGGCTCTGGGGCCAACGTCCTGACTTTC
V gene: TRBV6-5; D gene: .; clone size: .; J gene: TRBJ1-2; CDR3 protein: CASSYSGREGYGYTF; CDR3 DNA: TGTGCCAGCAGTTACTCAGGCAGGGAAGGCTATGGCTACACCTTC
V gene: TRBV7-9; D gene: .; clone size: .; J gene: TRBJ1-3; CDR3 protein: CASSRTGPSGNTIYF; CDR3 DNA: TGTGCCAGCAGCCGAACCGGTCCTTCTGGAAACACCATATATTTT
V gene: TRBV6-1; D gene: TRBD1; clone size: .; J gene: TRBJ2-5; CDR3 protein: CASSRDRGLETQYF; CDR3 DNA: TGTGCCAGCAGTAGGGACAGGGGGCTGGAGACCCAGTACTTC
V gene: TRBV19; D gene: TRBD1; clone size: .; J gene: TRBJ2-3; CDR3 protein: CASSKTGGAADTQYF; CDR3 DNA: TGTGCCAGTAGTAAGACAGGGGGCGCCGCAGATACGCAGTATTTT
V gene: TRBV9; D gene: .; clone size: .; J gene: TRBJ2-1; CDR3 protein: CASSRETGSYNEQFF; CDR3 DNA: TGTGCCAGCAGCAGGGAGACGGGCTCCTACAATGAGCAGTTCTTC
V gene: TRBV6-6; D gene: TRBD1; clone size: .; J gene: TRBJ2-7; CDR3 protein: CASSYSSGQGSYEQYF; CDR3 DNA: TGTGCCAGCAGTTACTCGTCCGGACAGGGCTCCTACGAGCAGTACTTC
V gene: TRBV4-3; D gene: .; clone size: .; J gene: TRBJ2-4; CDR3 protein: CASSPRWDSLNIQYF; CDR3 DNA: TGCGCCAGCAGCCCGCGTTGGGACTCCCTAAACATTCAGTACTTC
V gene: TRBV28; D gene: TRBD2; clone size: .; J gene: TRBJ2-3; CDR3 protein: CASLAPLLARRTDTQYF; CDR3 DNA: TGTGCCAGCCTTGCCCCCCTACTAGCGAGACGCACAGATACGCAGTATTTT
V gene: TRBV4-1; D gene: TRBD2; clone size: .; J gene: TRBJ2-5; CDR3 protein: CASSQTSTGTSGQETQYF; CDR3 DNA: TGCGCCAGCAGCCAGACATCTACCGGGACTAGCGGCCAAGAGACCCAGTACTTC
V gene: TRBV19; D gene: TRBD1; clone size: .; J gene: TRBJ1-2; CDR3 protein: CASSMGRGRLDYGYTF; CDR3 DNA: TGTGCCAGTAGTATGGGAAGGGGGCGCTTGGACTATGGCTACACCTTC
V gene: TRBV30; D gene: TRBD1; clone size: .; J gene: TRBJ1-5; CDR3 protein: CAWSVGGGNQPQHF; CDR3 DNA: TGTGCCTGGAGTGTAGGGGGCGGCAATCAGCCCCAGCATTTT
V gene: TRBV18; D gene: .; clone size: .; J gene: TRBJ2-7; CDR3 protein: CASSPQVQYEQYF; CDR3 DNA: TGTGCCAGCTCACCACAAGTACAGTACGAGCAGTACTTC
V gene: TRBV13; D gene: .; clone size: .; J gene: TRBJ2-1; CDR3 protein: CASSLGTRGNEQFF; CDR3 DNA: TGTGCCAGCAGCTTAGGGACTAGGGGCAATGAGCAGTTCTTC
V gene: TRBV27; D gene: TRBD2; clone size: .; J gene: TRBJ2-7; CDR3 protein: CASHPVRAGLNEQYF; CDR3 DNA: TGTGCCAGCCACCCCGTGAGAGCGGGACTCAACGAGCAGTACTTC
V gene: TRBV30; D gene: TRBD2; clone size: .; J gene: TRBJ2-7; CDR3 protein: CAWGLAGGIHEQYF; CDR3 DNA: TGTGCCTGGGGACTAGCGGGAGGGATCCACGAGCAGTACTTC
V gene: TRBV30; D gene: TRBD2; clone size: few; J gene: TRBJ2-7; CDR3 protein: CASGTRGSEQYF; CDR3 DNA: TGTGCATCCGGGACTAGAGGCTCCGAGCAGTACTTC
V gene: TRBV30; D gene: .; clone size: .; J gene: TRBJ1-1; CDR3 protein: CAWRRSGNTEAFF; CDR3 DNA: TGTGCCTGGAGGCGAAGTGGGAACACTGAAGCTTTCTTT